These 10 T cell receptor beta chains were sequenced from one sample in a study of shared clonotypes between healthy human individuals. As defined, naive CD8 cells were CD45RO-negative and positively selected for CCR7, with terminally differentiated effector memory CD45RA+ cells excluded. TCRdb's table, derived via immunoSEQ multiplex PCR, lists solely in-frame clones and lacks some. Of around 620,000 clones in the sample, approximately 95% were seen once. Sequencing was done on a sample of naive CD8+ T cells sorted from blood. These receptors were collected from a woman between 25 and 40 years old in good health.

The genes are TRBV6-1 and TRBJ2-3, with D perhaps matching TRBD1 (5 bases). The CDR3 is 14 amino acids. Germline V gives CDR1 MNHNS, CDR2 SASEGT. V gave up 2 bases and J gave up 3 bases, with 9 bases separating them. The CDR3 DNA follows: TGTGCCAGCAGTGAAACCAGGGTTACAGATACGCAGTATTTT. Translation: CASSETRVTDTQYF.

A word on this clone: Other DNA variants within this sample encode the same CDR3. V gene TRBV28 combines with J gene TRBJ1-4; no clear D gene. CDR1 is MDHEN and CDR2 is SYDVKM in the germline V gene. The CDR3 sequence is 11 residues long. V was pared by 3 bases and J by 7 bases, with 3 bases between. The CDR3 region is CASSLGEKLFF. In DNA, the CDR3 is TGTGCCAGCAGTTTGGGTGAAAAACTGTTTTTT.

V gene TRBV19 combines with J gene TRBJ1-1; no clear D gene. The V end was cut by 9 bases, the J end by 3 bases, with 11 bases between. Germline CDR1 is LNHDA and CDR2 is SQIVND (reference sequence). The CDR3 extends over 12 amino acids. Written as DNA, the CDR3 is TGTGCCAGCACCGACGGATACACTGAAGCTTTCTTT. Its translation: CASTDGYTEAFF. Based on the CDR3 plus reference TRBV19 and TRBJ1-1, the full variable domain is DGGITQSPKYLFRKEGQNVTLSCEQNLNHDAMYWYRQDPGQGLRLIYYSQIVNDFQKGDIAEGYSVSREKKESFPLTVTSAQKNPTAFYLCASTDGYTEAFFGQGTRLTVV.

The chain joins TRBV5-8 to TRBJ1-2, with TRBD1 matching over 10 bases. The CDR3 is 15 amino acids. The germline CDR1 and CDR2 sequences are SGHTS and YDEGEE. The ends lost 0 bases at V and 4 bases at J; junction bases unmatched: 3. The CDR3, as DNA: TGTGCCAGCAGCTTGGAGGGACAGGGGCTCTATGGCTACACCTTC. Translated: CASSLEGQGLYGYTF.

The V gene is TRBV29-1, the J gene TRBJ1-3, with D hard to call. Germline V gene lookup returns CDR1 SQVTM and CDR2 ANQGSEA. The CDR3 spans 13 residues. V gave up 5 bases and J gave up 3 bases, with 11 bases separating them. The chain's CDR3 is CSVISADGNTIYF. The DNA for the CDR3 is TGCAGCGTTATATCGGCAGATGGAAACACCATATATTTT.

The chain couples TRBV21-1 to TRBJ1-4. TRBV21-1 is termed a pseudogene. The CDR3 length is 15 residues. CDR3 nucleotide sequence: TGTGCCAGCAGCCCGAGGAAAGGAAAGGACCAAAAACTGTTTTTT. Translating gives CASSPRKGKDQKLFF.

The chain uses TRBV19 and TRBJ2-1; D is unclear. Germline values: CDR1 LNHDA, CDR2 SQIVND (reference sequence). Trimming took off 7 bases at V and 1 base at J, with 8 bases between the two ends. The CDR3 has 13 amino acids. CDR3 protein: CASTDGSYNEQFF. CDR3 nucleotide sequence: TGTGCCAGTACGGACGGTTCCTACAATGAGCAGTTCTTC.

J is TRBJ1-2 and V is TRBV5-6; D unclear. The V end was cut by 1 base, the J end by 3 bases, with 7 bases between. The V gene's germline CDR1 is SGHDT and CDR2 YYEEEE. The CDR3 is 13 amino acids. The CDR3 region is CASSLYGDYGYTF. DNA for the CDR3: TGTGCCAGCAGCTTGTATGGGGACTATGGCTACACCTTC.

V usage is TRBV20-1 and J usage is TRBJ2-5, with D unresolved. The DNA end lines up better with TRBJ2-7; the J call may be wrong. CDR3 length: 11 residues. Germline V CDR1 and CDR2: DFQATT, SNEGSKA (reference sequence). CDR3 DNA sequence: TGCAGTGTTCCATACGCCTACGAGCAGTACTTC. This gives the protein CSVPYAYEQYF.

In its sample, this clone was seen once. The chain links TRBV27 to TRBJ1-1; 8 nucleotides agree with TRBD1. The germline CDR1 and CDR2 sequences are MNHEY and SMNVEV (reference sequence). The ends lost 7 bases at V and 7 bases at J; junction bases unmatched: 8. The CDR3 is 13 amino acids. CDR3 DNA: TGTGCCAGCATAGGCAGGGGGCGGGGTGAAGCTTTCTTT. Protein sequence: CASIGRGRGEAFF.